Given below is one TCR beta chain in context. Trimming stripped 1 base from V and 5 bases from J, with 8 bases between. The CDR3 runs to 12 residues. Germline assignment: CDR1 GTSNPN and CDR2 SVGIG (reference sequence). This record comes from a study of blood T cell repertoires in COVID-19. Looking at the study overall: Italy, Spain and the United States were the sources of the convalescent and acute COVID-19 samples.

In the original workflow: Amplification with reference gene primers provided the estimates of nucleated cell counts. The repertoire was sequenced with immunoSEQ multiplex PCR; TCRdb's copy has only in-frame clones and lacks some. V, J and clone size were drawn from that table, and D and trimming were deduced from the DNA. The sample has 270,000 or so clones, approximately 83% seen once; the top ten hold 10% to 15%. The sequencing input was peripheral blood. The receptor's source is a human donor in a cohort sampled during active COVID-19. V is TRBV30 and J is TRBJ1-2; unclear D gene. The chain's CDR3 is CAWSAEGYGYTF. CDR3 DNA: TGTGCCTGGAGTGCAGAGGGATATGGCTACACCTTC.